The 8 T cell receptor beta chains presented below share a single source sample, sequenced in a study of blood T cells in healthy people across ages. A sample-barcoded 5' primer and a J-beta primer mix were used in a second PCR of roughly 7 to 11 cycles. Via MiXCR, TCRdb re-called the 5' RACE reads, giving one row per CDR3 protein. The table lists 1.5 million to 2 million distinct CDR3 sequences, around 42% of them singletons, with roughly 23% in the top ten. Sequences were obtained from blood. These receptors were collected from a human donor in good health.

A word on this clonotype: The junction shows a germline mismatch at one end, possibly a read error. This chain uses TRBV20-1 with TRBJ2-5; possibly TRBD1 for D (5 bases). CDR1 and CDR2 from the germline V gene are DFQATT and SNEGSKA (reference sequence). This CDR3 has 14 residues. The CDR3 reads CSAGDYVGVETQYF. CDR3 DNA sequence: TGCAGTGCTGGAGATTATGTAGGGGTAGAGACCCAGTACTTC.

The chain recombines TRBV20-1 with TRBJ2-5, with 7 bases fitting TRBD2. J gave up 5 bases and V 4 bases, and 13 bases lay outside the gene matches. Germline V gene data show CDR1 as DFQATT and CDR2 as SNEGSKA (reference sequence). The CDR3 totals 15 residues. The CDR3 reads CSAKDGGREWETQYF. DNA of the CDR3: TGCAGTGCTAAAGATGGCGGGCGGGAGTGGGAGACCCAGTACTTC.

V usage is TRBV4-1 and J usage is TRBJ2-7; TRBD1 is a possible D gene (6 bases). The CDR3 runs to 16 residues. The V end lost 3 bases, the J end lost 2 bases, and 17 bases lay between the germline ends. Germline V gives CDR1 MGHRA, CDR2 YSYEKL. CDR3 region: CASSQTRVGGPYEQYF. CDR3 bases: TGCGCCAGCAGCCAGACCAGGGTTGGGGGCCCCTACGAGCAGTACTTC.

This clonotype showed up just once. This rearrangement joins TRBV20-1 to TRBJ2-7, with TRBD1 matching 8 bases. Trimming at V came to 5 bases and at J to 3 bases, leaving 9 bases not matched to a gene. Germline values: CDR1 DFQATT, CDR2 SNEGSKA (reference sequence). The CDR3 is 14 residues long. The CDR3 loop is CSALGTGTFYEQYF. CDR3 nucleotide sequence: TGCAGTGCTCTCGGGACAGGTACTTTCTACGAGCAGTACTTC.

A few counts support this clonotype. CDR3 residues: CASSQDLGDWQPQHF. Written as DNA, the CDR3 is TGCGCCAGCAGCCAAGATCTAGGGGATTGGCAGCCCCAGCATTTT. The gene calls are TRBV4-3 and TRBJ1-5; the D gene is possibly TRBD1 (5 bases). Trimming removed 0 bases from V and 7 bases from J, with 13 bases in between. The CDR3 spans 15 residues. Germline V gives CDR1 LGHNA, CDR2 YSLEER.

This clonotype occurred a few times. V gene TRBV29-1 combines with J gene TRBJ1-2, with D maybe TRBD1 (6 bases). CDR1 is SQVTM and CDR2 is ANQGSEA in the germline V gene. This CDR3 has 14 residues. Trimming took 4 bases from V and 2 from J, leaving 14 bases between them. CDR3 DNA: TGCAGCGTTGCTGATTCAGGGGAAAACTATGGCTACACCTTC. Protein sequence: CSVADSGENYGYTF.

This clonotype was detected many times. The chain couples TRBV4-1 to TRBJ2-7; TRBD2 aligns across 8 bases. Germline CDR1 is MGHRA and CDR2 is YSYEKL. The CDR3 covers 16 residues. Germline trimming cut 0 bases from V and 3 bases from J; bases unmatched to any gene: 7. DNA of the CDR3: TGCGCCAGCAGCCAAGAGGGGTTAGCGGGGTTCTACGAGCAGTACTTC. Amino acid sequence: CASSQEGLAGFYEQYF.

This clonotype turned up a few times. This chain uses TRBV20-1 with TRBJ1-1; 9 bases fit TRBD1. Germline lookup yields CDR1 DFQATT and CDR2 SNEGSKA (reference sequence). The CDR3 extends over 16 amino acids. Trimming at V came to 6 bases and at J to 6 bases, leaving 17 bases not matched to a gene. The DNA of the CDR3 is TGCAGTGCCACCACAGGGGGCGGTTCTGGGAATTCTGAAGCTTTCTTT. Translated: CSATTGGGSGNSEAFF.